This T cell receptor beta chain appears in the sequencing data of a study of blood T cell repertoires in COVID-19. On the study more broadly: There were acute and convalescent COVID-19 samples, and they came from the United States, Italy and Spain. The analysed material was cDNA or gDNA that came from T cells, B-cell-depleted T cells, or PBMCs.

Under the authors' procedure: Researchers report that nucleated cell counts were estimated from reference gene primer amplification. Data came from immunoSEQ multiplex PCR; TCRdb stores just in-frame clones and leaves some out. That table gives V, J and clone size, and the DNA gave D and trimming. Of about 200,000 clones in the sample, around 87% were seen once. Germline-derived CDR1 and CDR2 are SGHNT and YYREEE (reference sequence). Trimming shortened V by 4 bases and J by 5 bases, and 15 bases separated the two germline ends. This CDR3 contains 14 residues. The chain couples TRBV5-4 to TRBJ2-5; tentative D call: TRBD1 (5 bases). Sequenced sample: peripheral blood. This receptor was obtained from a man aged 55-75 years with acute or convalescent COVID-19. The CDR3 sequence is CASSSRVSVETQYF. CDR3 sequence (DNA): TGTGCCAGCAGCAGCAGGGTTTCTGTGGAGACCCAGTACTTC.